The rows below give T cell receptor beta chains drawn from one sample of a study of T cell repertoires in aging, cancer and after chemotherapy. TCRdb re-derived calls from the multiplex PCR reads in MiXCR, one entry per CDR3 protein. The sample has about 5,000 distinct CDR3 sequences; around 45% are singletons. The material sequenced was blood. The receptors come from a human donor with a blood cancer. Both conserved end residues are part of each CDR3. A D gene is named only where the DNA matches it firmly. Expanded clones get a size class; other rows say once, few or many, or leave the size out.

V: TRBV6-5
size: NA
J: TRBJ1-2
D: TRBD1
CDR3: CASSPPGTGGNGYTF
DNA: TGTGCCAGCAGTCCCCCCGGGACAGGGGGCAATGGCTACACCTTC

V: TRBV20-1
size: NA
J: TRBJ2-3
D: NA
CDR3: CSAIQGTDTQYF
DNA: TGCAGTGCAATACAGGGTACAGATACGCAGTATTTT

V: TRBV15
size: NA
J: TRBJ2-5
D: NA
CDR3: CATSRGTSSQSETQYF
DNA: TGTGCCACCAGCAGAGGAACCTCCAGCCAGTCGGAGACCCAGTACTTC

V: TRBV19
size: NA
J: TRBJ1-2
D: NA
CDR3: CASSIVATGRYGYTF
DNA: TGTGCCAGTAGTATAGTCGCGACAGGACGATATGGCTACACCTTC

V: TRBV11-1
size: once
J: TRBJ1-1
D: TRBD1
CDR3: CASSYADRPNTEAFF
DNA: TGTGCCAGCAGCTACGCGGACAGGCCGAACACTGAAGCTTTCTTT

V: TRBV18
size: few
J: TRBJ2-2
D: NA
CDR3: CASSPLREIGGTGELFF
DNA: TGTGCCAGCTCACCCCTGAGGGAGATTGGTGGAACCGGGGAGCTGTTTTTT

V: TRBV10-3
size: NA
J: TRBJ2-2
D: TRBD1
CDR3: CAISEQGSSGELFF
DNA: TGTGCCATCAGTGAACAGGGGTCCTCCGGGGAGCTGTTTTTT

V: TRBV30
size: large
J: TRBJ2-3
D: TRBD1
CDR3: CAWSVDRVGTDTQYF
DNA: TGTGCCTGGAGTGTGGACAGGGTGGGCACAGATACGCAGTATTTT

V: TRBV5-1
size: once
J: TRBJ1-2
D: NA
CDR3: CASSLTGTDGYTF
DNA: TGCGCCAGCAGCCTAACAGGGACGGATGGCTACACCTTC

V: TRBV5-1
size: NA
J: TRBJ2-1
D: NA
CDR3: CASSTYTGTDVYNEQFF
DNA: TGCGCCAGCAGCACCTATACCGGGACGGACGTATACAATGAGCAGTTCTTC